These T cell receptor delta chains were read from a single sample in a study of delta chains in infants with herpesvirus infections. TCRdb re-called the RT-PCR reads with CATT. The repertoire holds 650 to 950 delta-chain clones, around 32% seen once, with roughly 23% in the top ten. Sequencing was performed on peripheral blood, taken at time point 2 of longitudinal follow-up. All receptors come from a human donor who was a Ugandan infant, either HIV-exposed or HIV-unexposed (not recorded which). CDR3s leave out the opening cysteine and the closing phenylalanine or tryptophan.

v_gene	len	j_gene	CDR3aa
TRDV1	20	TRDJ3	ALGGPSYENAVGSWDTRQMF
TRDV2	12	TRDJ1	ACDTLSLEDKLI
TRDV2	14	TRDJ1	ACDTVEDPYTDKLI
TRDV2	15	TRDJ1	ACDTAFRLGDICKLI
TRAV29/DV5	13	TRDJ1	AALSDFWANDKII
TRDV1	15	TRDJ1	ALGEHGPEWGIHKLI
TRDV2	17	TRDJ1	ACDTVTGGYPVYTDKLI
TRDV1	12	TRDJ1	ALGELGLLDKLI
TRDV1	17	TRDJ1	ALGEHPTYWGILTDKLI
TRDV1	21	TRDJ1	ALGEVPPREPDWGIQYADKLI
TRDV2	13	TRDJ1	ACDTVAAYNDKLI
TRDV2	16	TRDJ3	ACDEGGSHSWDTRQMF
TRDV1	16	TRDJ1	ALGERGPQLRYTDKLI
TRDV2	19	TRDJ1	ACDTVAGGYDGNVRTDKLI
TRDV2	18	TRDJ3	ACDEAGAIPSSWDTRQMF
TRDV1	19	TRDJ1	ALGELAGWGLTLKYTDKLI
TRDV2	15	TRDJ1	ACDDLLKGDTTDKLI
TRDV1	14	TRDJ1	ALGDPWEPRYGELI
TRDV2	13	TRDJ1	ACDTVGDTRDKLI
TRDV1	19	TRDJ1	ALGELLILGGWRDYTDKLI
TRDV2	18	TRDJ2	ACDTVGLGPSEALTAQLF
TRDV1	12	TRDJ1	ALVGSRGTDKLI
TRDV2	15	TRDJ1	ACDSLGYQGRTDKLI
TRDV2	15	TRDJ1	ACDHVLGESNTDKLI
TRDV2	16	TRDJ3	ACDTGGYGSWDTRQMF
TRDV2	12	TRDJ1	ACDNWGYTDKLI
TRDV2	17	TRDJ1	ACDTLGGGAHTYTDKLI
TRDV2	19	TRDJ1	ACDTVGGGYTTVSYTDKLI
TRDV1	24	TRDJ1	ALGEDGFGFPLLLLGDTRYTDKLI
TRDV2	14	TRDJ1	ACDLLGESNTDKLI
TRDV1	15	TRDJ1	ALGAGRPLLGASKLI
TRDV2	17	TRDJ1	ACDTLWDTRVEGLDKLI
TRDV2	15	TRDJ1	ACDHVLGASYTDKLI
TRDV1	14	TRDJ1	ALLGVSGGYRGKLI
TRDV2	13	TRDJ1	ACAILGDSPDKLI
TRDV2	20	TRDJ1	ACDTLAISGDTLRADTDKLI
TRDV2	16	TRDJ2	ACEVLGNAPPLTAQLF
TRDV1	18	TRDJ3	ALGEVPSLALSWDTRQMF
TRDV2	19	TRDJ1	ACDTGFLREHPGEYTDKLI
TRDV3	16	TRDJ1	ALGCSGGYIPYTDKLI
TRDV2	17	TRDJ1	AYDTITGGYAHITDKLI